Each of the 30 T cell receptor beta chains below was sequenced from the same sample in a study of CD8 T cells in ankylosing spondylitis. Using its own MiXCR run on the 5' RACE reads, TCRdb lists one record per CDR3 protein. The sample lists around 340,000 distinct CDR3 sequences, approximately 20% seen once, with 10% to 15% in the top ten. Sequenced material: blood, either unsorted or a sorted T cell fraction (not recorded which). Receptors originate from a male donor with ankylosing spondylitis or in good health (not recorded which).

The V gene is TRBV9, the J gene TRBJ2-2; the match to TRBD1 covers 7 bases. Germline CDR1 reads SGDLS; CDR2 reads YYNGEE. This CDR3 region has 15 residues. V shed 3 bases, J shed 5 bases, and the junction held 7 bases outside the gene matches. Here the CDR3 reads CASSEQGLGTGELFF. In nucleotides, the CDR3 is TGTGCCAGCAGCGAACAGGGGCTTGGAACCGGGGAGCTGTTTTTT.

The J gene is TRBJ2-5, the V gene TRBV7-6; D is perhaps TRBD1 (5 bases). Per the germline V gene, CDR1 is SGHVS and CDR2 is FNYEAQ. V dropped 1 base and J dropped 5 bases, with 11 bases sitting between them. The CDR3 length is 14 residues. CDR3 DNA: TGTGCCAGCAGCTTAGAGCCAGGGCCGGAGACCCAGTACTTC. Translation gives CASSLEPGPETQYF. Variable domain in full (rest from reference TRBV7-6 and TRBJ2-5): GAGVSQSPRYKVTKRGQDVALRCDPISGHVSLYWYRQALGQGPEFLTYFNYEAQQDKSGLPNDRFSAERPEGSISTLTIQRTEQRDSAMYRCASSLEPGPETQYFGPGTRLLVL.

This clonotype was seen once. The CDR3 protein is CASTAPSYEQYF. The CDR3 nucleotides are TGTGCCAGCACTGCCCCCTCCTACGAGCAGTACTTC. The rearrangement joins TRBV2 to TRBJ2-7, with unresolved D. Germline values: CDR1 SNHLY, CDR2 FYNNEI. Trimming took off 7 bases at V and 0 bases at J, with 7 bases between the two ends. The CDR3 loop spans 12 amino acids.

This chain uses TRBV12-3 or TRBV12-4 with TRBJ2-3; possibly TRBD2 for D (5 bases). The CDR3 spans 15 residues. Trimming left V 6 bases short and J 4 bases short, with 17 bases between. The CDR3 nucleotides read TGTGCCAGCAGGACCACTGGACTGCCGTCAGATACGCAGTATTTT. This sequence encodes CASRTTGLPSDTQYF.

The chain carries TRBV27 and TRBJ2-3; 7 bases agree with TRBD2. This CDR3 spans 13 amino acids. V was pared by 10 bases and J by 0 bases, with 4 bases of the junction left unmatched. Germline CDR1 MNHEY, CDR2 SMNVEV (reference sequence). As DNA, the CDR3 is TGTGCCACCGGGGGAGGGAGCACAGATACGCAGTATTTT. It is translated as CATGGGSTDTQYF.

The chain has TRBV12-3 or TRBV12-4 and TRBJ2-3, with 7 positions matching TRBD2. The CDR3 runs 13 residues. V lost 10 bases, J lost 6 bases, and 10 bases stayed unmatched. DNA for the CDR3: TGTGCCAACGAAAGCGGGGCCGCGGATACGCAGTATTTT. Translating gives CANESGAADTQYF.

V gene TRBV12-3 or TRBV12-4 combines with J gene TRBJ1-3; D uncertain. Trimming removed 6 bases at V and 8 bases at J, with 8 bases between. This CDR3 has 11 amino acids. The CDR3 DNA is TGTGCCAGCAGCCTAGGTTACACCATATATTTT. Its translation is CASSLGYTIYF.

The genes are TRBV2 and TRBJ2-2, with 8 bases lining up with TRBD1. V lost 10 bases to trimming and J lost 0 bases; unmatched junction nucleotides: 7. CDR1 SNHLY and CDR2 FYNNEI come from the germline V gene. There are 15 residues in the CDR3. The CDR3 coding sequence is TGTGCCACCTACAGGGGGGCCACGAACACCGGGGAGCTGTTTTTT. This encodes CATYRGATNTGELFF.

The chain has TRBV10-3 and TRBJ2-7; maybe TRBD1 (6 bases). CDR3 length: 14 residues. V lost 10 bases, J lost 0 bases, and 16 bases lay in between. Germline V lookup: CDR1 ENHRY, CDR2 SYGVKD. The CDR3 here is CATLPADSSYEQYF. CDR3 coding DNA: TGTGCCACTCTACCTGCGGACAGCTCCTACGAGCAGTACTTC.

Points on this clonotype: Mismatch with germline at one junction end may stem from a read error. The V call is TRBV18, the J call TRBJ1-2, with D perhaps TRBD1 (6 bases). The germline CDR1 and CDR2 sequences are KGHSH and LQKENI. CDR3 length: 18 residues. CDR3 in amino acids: CASSPPPARGPFNYDYTF. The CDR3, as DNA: TGTGCCAGCTCACCACCCCCGGCCAGGGGACCTTTTAACTATGACTACACCTTC.

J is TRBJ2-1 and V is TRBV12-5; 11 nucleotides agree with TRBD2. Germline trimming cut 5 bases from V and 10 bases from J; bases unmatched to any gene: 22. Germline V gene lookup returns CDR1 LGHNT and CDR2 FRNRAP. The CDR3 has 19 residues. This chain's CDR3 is CASGPPPVLAGGATGEQFF. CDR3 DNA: TGTGCTAGTGGTCCCCCCCCTGTGTTAGCGGGGGGGGCTACAGGGGAGCAGTTCTTC.

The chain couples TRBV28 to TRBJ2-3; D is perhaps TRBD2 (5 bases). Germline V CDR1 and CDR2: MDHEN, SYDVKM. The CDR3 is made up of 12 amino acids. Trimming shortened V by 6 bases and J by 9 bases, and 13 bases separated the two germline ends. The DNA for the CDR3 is TGTGCCAGCAGGGCGGGTAGACAAACGCAGTATTTT. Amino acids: CASRAGRQTQYF.

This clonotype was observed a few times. The CDR3 here is CSAMEAGEVYEQYF. The CDR3 bases are TGCAGCGCCATGGAGGCGGGGGAAGTCTACGAGCAGTACTTC. V usage is TRBV20-1 and J usage is TRBJ2-7; 7 nucleotides match TRBD2. The CDR3 contains 14 residues. From germline, CDR1 is DFQATT and CDR2 SNEGSKA (reference sequence).

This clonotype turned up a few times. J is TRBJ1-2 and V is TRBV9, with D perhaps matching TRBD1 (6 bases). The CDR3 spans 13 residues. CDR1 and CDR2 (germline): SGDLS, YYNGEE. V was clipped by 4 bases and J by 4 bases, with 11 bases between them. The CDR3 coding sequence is TGTGCCAGCAGCTCAGGCAGGGGCTATGGCTACACCTTC. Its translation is CASSSGRGYGYTF.

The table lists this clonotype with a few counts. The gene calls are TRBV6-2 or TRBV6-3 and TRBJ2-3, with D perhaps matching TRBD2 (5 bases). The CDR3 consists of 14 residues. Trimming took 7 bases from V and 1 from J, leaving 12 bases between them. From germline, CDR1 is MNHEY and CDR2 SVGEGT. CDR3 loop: CASNDGLRTDTQYF. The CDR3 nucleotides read TGTGCCAGCAACGATGGACTGCGCACAGATACGCAGTATTTT.

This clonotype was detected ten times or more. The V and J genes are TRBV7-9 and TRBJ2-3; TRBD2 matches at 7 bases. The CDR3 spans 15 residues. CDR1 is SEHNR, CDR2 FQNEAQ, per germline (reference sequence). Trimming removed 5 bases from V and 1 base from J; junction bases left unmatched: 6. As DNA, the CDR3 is TGTGCCAGCAGCGAGGGTCTAGCGGGCACAGATACGCAGTATTTT. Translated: CASSEGLAGTDTQYF.

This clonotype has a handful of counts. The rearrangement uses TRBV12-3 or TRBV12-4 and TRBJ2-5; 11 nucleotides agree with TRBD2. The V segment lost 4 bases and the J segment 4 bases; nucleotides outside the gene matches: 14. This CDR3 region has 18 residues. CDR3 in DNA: TGTGCCAGCAGTTCTATATCCCTAGCGGGGGGAGTGGTAGAGACCCAGTACTTC. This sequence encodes CASSSISLAGGVVETQYF.

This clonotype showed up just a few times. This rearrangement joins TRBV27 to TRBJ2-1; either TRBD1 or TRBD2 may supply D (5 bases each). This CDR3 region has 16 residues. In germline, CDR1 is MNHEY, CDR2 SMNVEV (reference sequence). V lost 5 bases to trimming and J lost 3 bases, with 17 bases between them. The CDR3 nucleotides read TGTGCCAGCAGTCCCGCCCTGGGGGTGGGCTACAATGAGCAGTTCTTC. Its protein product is CASSPALGVGYNEQFF.

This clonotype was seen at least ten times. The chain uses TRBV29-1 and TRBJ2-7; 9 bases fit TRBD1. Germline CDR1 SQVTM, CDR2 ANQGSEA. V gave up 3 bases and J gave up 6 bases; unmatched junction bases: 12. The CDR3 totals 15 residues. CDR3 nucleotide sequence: TGCAGCGTTGAGGATCCGGCACAGGGGGCCAGCGAGCAGTACTTC. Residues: CSVEDPAQGASEQYF.

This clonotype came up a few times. CDR3 coding DNA: TGTGCCAGCAGTAGGTATGGGTCTAACCAAGAGACCCAGTACTTC. Translation gives CASSRYGSNQETQYF. The chain employs TRBV7-6 and TRBJ2-5, with D uncertain. The germline V gene encodes CDR1 SGHVS and CDR2 FNYEAQ. The CDR3 spans 15 residues. Trimming stripped 6 bases from V and 0 bases from J, with 14 bases between. The full variable domain, completed using reference TRBV7-6 and TRBJ2-5, is GAGVSQSPRYKVTKRGQDVALRCDPISGHVSLYWYRQALGQGPEFLTYFNYEAQQDKSGLPNDRFSAERPEGSISTLTIQRTEQRDSAMYRCASSRYGSNQETQYFGPGTRLLVL.

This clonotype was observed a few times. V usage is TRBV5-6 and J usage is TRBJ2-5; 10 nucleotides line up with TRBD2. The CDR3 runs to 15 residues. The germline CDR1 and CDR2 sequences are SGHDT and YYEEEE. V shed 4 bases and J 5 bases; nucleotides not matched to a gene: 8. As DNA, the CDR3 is TGTGCCAGCAGCGTGGTACTAGCGGGGTGGGAGACCCAGTACTTC. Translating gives CASSVVLAGWETQYF. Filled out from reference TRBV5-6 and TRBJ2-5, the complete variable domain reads DAGVTQSPTHLIKTRGQQVTLRCSPKSGHDTVSWYQQALGQGPQFIFQYYEEEERQRGNFPDRFSGHQFPNYSSELNVNALLLGDSALYLCASSVVLAGWETQYFGPGTRLLVL.

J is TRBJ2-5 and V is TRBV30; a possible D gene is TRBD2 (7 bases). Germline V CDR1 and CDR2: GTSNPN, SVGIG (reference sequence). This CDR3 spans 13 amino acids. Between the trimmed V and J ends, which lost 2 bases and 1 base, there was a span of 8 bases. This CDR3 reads CAWSRGAQETQYF. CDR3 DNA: TGTGCCTGGAGTCGGGGGGCCCAAGAGACCCAGTACTTC.

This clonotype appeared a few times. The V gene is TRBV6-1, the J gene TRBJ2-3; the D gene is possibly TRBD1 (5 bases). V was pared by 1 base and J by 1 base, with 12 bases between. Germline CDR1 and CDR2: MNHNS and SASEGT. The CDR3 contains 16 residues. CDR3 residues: CASSEEPGRGTDTQYF. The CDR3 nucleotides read TGTGCCAGCAGTGAAGAACCGGGCAGGGGCACAGATACGCAGTATTTT.

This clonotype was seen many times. The CDR3 DNA follows: TGTGCCAGCAGCCACGTCTTCGGGGACGAGCAGTACTTC. It codes for CASSHVFGDEQYF. The rearrangement uses TRBV12-3 or TRBV12-4 and TRBJ2-7; possibly TRBD2 for D (5 bases). Trimming left V 6 bases short and J 5 bases short, with 14 bases between. This CDR3 is built from 13 residues.

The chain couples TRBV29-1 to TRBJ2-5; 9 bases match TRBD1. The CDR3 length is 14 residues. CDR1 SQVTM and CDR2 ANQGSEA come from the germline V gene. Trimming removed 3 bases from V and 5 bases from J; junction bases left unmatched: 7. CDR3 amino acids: CSVELRDRAETQYF. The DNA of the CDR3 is TGCAGCGTTGAGCTCCGGGACAGGGCGGAGACCCAGTACTTC.

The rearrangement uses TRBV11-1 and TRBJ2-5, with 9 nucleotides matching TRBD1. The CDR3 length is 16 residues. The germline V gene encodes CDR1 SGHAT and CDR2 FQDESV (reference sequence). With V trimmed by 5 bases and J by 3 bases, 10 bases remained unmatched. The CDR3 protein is CASSLGTGPGEETQYF. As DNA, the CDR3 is TGTGCCAGCAGCCTCGGGACAGGGCCGGGGGAAGAGACCCAGTACTTC.

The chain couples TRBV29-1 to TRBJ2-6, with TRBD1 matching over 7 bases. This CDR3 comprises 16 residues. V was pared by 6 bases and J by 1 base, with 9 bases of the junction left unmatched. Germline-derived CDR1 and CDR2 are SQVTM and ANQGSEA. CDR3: CSVTTGKYSGANVLTF. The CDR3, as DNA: TGCAGCGTAACGACAGGGAAATATTCTGGGGCCAACGTCCTGACTTTC.

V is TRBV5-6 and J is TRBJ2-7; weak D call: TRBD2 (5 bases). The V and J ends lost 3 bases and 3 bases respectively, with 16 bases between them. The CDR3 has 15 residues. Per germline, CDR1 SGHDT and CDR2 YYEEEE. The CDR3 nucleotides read TGTGCCAGCAGCTCTCCGGACCCCGAGGGCTACGAGCAGTACTTC. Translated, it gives CASSSPDPEGYEQYF.

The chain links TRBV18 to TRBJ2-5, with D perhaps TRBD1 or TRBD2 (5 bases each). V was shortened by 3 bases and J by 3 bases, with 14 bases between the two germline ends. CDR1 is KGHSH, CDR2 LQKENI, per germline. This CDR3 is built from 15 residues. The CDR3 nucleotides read TGTGCCAGCTCACCTCCAGGGAGCCAGAAAGAGACCCAGTACTTC. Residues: CASSPPGSQKETQYF.

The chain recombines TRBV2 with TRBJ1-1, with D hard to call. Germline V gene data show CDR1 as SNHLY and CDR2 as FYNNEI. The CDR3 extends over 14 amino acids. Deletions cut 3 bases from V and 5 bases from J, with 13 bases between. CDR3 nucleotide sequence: TGTGCCAGCAGTGAGGGCGAGGAGGGTACTGAAGCTTTCTTT. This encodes CASSEGEEGTEAFF.